These 27 T cell receptor beta chains were all obtained from the same sample, sequenced in a study of blood T cell repertoires in COVID-19. Using immunoSEQ multiplex PCR, the repertoire was profiled, and TCRdb retains in-frame clones only, with some absent. Among approximately 77,000 clones, approximately 90% were seen once, and the ten largest hold approximately 4.5%. Sequenced material: peripheral blood. The receptor set was obtained from a man between 45 and 60 years old with active COVID-19.

This rearrangement joins TRBV3-1 (or the pseudogene TRBV3-2) to TRBJ1-3; D remains unclear. With 0 bases removed from V and 2 bases from J, the gap between germline ends came to 8 bases. The CDR3 length is 15 residues. Germline V lookup: CDR1 LGHDT, CDR2 YNNKEL (reference sequence). CDR3 DNA: TGTGCCAGCAGCCAAGATGTGGGCCCTGGAAACACCATATATTTT. It encodes CASSQDVGPGNTIYF.

The chain's CDR3 is CASSQPDPGNRGHEQYF. CDR3 nucleotide sequence: TGCGCCAGCAGCCAACCCGACCCTGGCAACAGGGGCCACGAGCAGTACTTC. The genes are TRBV4-3 and TRBJ2-7; 7 nucleotides line up with TRBD1. The length of the CDR3 is 17 residues. Germline V gives CDR1 LGHNA, CDR2 YSLEER. J was trimmed by 5 bases and V by 2 bases; bases with no gene match: 15.

The chain uses TRBV5-1 and TRBJ2-5, with D possibly being TRBD2 (6 bases). Deletions cut 0 bases from V and 5 bases from J, with 11 bases between. The CDR3 runs 14 residues. CDR1 is SGHRS and CDR2 is YFSETQ in the germline V gene. The CDR3 protein is CASSLAPGRETQYF. DNA for the CDR3: TGCGCCAGCAGCTTGGCCCCAGGGAGGGAGACCCAGTACTTC. The full variable domain, its missing parts supplied by reference TRBV5-1 and TRBJ2-5, is KAGVTQTPRYLIKTRGQQVTLSCSPISGHRSVSWYQQTPGQGLQFLFEYFSETQRNKGNFPGRFSGRQFSNSRSEMNVSTLELGDSALYLCASSLAPGRETQYFGPGTRLLVL.

The V call is TRBV19, the J call TRBJ1-5, with D unclear. Looked up from germline, CDR1 is LNHDA and CDR2 is SQIVND (reference sequence). The CDR3 is 16 residues long. Trimming stripped 3 bases from V and 0 bases from J, with 12 bases between. CDR3 bases: TGTGCCAGTAGTATCCCGACAATGTATAGCAATCAGCCCCAGCATTTT. Translation gives CASSIPTMYSNQPQHF. Together with reference TRBV19 and TRBJ1-5, the CDR3 gives the full variable domain: DGGITQSPKYLFRKEGQNVTLSCEQNLNHDAMYWYRQDPGQGLRLIYYSQIVNDFQKGDIAEGYSVSREKKESFPLTVTSAQKNPTAFYLCASSIPTMYSNQPQHFGDGTRLSIL.

The V and J genes are TRBV27 and TRBJ2-5; 13 nucleotides align to TRBD2. Unmatched junction bases numbered 4, after V lost 4 bases and J lost 5 bases. CDR3 length equals 15 residues. The germline gives CDR1 MNHEY, CDR2 SMNVEV (reference sequence). In DNA form, the CDR3 reads TGTGCCAGCAGTTCGGGACTAGCGGGGATTGAGACCCAGTACTTC. It is translated as CASSSGLAGIETQYF.

The V and J genes are TRBV28 and TRBJ1-5; unclear D gene. Germline V CDR1 and CDR2: MDHEN, SYDVKM. V lost 6 bases, J lost 11 bases, and 14 bases lay in between. The CDR3 has 12 amino acids. The CDR3 here is CASRDPLGTQHF. For the CDR3, the DNA is TGTGCCAGCAGGGATCCACTCGGGACCCAGCATTTT. Full variable domain (remainder filled in from reference TRBV28 and TRBJ1-5): DVKVTQSSRYLVKRTGEKVFLECVQDMDHENMFWYRQDPGLGLRLIYFSYDVKMKEKGDIPEGYSVSREKKERFSLILESASTNQTSMYLCASRDPLGTQHFGDGTRLSIL.

This chain connects TRBV9 to TRBJ2-5; TRBD2 matches at 9 bases. With 3 bases clipped from V and 4 bases from J, the junction kept 10 bases outside the gene matches. CDR1 and CDR2 (germline): SGDLS, YYNGEE. The CDR3 extends over 16 amino acids. CDR3 sequence reads: CASSGIGLAGTETQYF. CDR3 bases: TGTGCCAGCAGCGGCATTGGGCTAGCGGGGACAGAGACCCAGTACTTC.

This chain links TRBV4-1 with TRBJ1-5, with TRBD1 as a possible D gene (6 bases). Germline-derived CDR1 and CDR2 are MGHRA and YSYEKL. There are 15 residues in the CDR3. V lost 0 bases to trimming and J lost 9 bases, with 15 bases between them. CDR3 in amino acids: CASSQEAGADGPQHF. The CDR3 DNA reads as TGCGCCAGCAGCCAAGAAGCAGGGGCGGATGGGCCCCAGCATTTT.

This sequence joins TRBV27 and TRBJ2-3, with 8 bases that match TRBD2. The J segment lost 2 bases and the V segment lost 2 bases, leaving 3 bases of the junction unmatched. The CDR3 consists of 15 residues. Germline CDR1 and CDR2: MNHEY and SMNVEV (reference sequence). The CDR3 region has the DNA TGTGCCAGCAGTTTACCAGCGGGAGACACAGATACGCAGTATTTT. Amino acid sequence: CASSLPAGDTDTQYF.

The chain links TRBV19 to TRBJ2-7; D perhaps matches TRBD2 (6 bases). The CDR3 has 13 residues. CDR1 is LNHDA and CDR2 is SQIVND in the germline V gene (reference sequence). Trimming stripped 6 bases from V and 2 bases from J, with 11 bases between. The CDR3 sequence: CASSSLATYEQYF. The DNA of the CDR3 is TGTGCCAGTAGCTCGCTAGCGACCTACGAGCAGTACTTC.

V is TRBV4-2 and J is TRBJ1-1, with D uncertain. The CDR3 is 17 residues long. Germline assignment: CDR1 LGHNA and CDR2 YNFKEQ. V dropped 0 bases and J dropped 0 bases, with 14 bases sitting between them. The CDR3 protein is CASSQDPLGAMNTEAFF. The DNA of the CDR3 is TGTGCCAGCAGCCAAGACCCCTTGGGCGCTATGAACACTGAAGCTTTCTTT.

Written as DNA, the CDR3 is TGTGCCAGCAGCGTAGAGGATAGCGGAGATGCAGATACGCAGTATTTT. Its protein product is CASSVEDSGDADTQYF. The V gene is TRBV9, the J gene TRBJ2-3; possibly TRBD2 for D (6 bases). CDR1 and CDR2 from the germline V gene are SGDLS and YYNGEE. Trimming shortened V by 0 bases and J by 4 bases, and 15 bases separated the two germline ends. The CDR3 loop spans 16 amino acids.

The J gene is TRBJ1-5, the V gene TRBV6-6, with 12 bases aligning to TRBD1. V shed 6 bases and J 9 bases; nucleotides not matched to a gene: 6. Germline V gene lookup returns CDR1 MNHNY and CDR2 SVGAGI (reference sequence). CDR3 length: 14 amino acids. The CDR3 spells CASRGTGGEGPQHF. Written as DNA, the CDR3 is TGTGCCAGCAGGGGGACAGGGGGCGAAGGGCCCCAGCATTTT.

The chain uses TRBV19 and TRBJ1-2; D is ambiguous. This CDR3 contains 16 residues. Germline V CDR1 and CDR2: LNHDA, SQIVND (reference sequence). Trimming removed 2 bases at V and 1 base at J, with 14 bases between. CDR3 in DNA: TGTGCCAGTAGTATAAGGAGACGGAGCTTTAACTATGGCTACACCTTC. Amino acid sequence: CASSIRRRSFNYGYTF.

This clone was found once. This chain links TRBV11-1 with TRBJ1-2, with D unresolved. Germline CDR1 reads SGHAT; CDR2 reads FQDESV (reference sequence). The germline V and J ends were trimmed by 1 base and 1 base, with 4 bases remaining between them. The CDR3 loop spans 13 amino acids. The CDR3 protein is CASSLEHNYGYTF. CDR3 nucleotide sequence: TGTGCCAGCAGCTTAGAGCATAACTATGGCTACACCTTC.

This chain links TRBV7-8 with TRBJ2-3; 8 bases agree with TRBD1. The CDR3 is 14 amino acids. The V and J ends lost 7 bases and 3 bases, in that order; junction bases with no gene match: 6. Germline V gives CDR1 SGHVS, CDR2 FQNEAQ. CDR3 sequence: CASNVQGVTDTQYF. The CDR3 bases are TGTGCCAGCAACGTACAGGGGGTAACAGATACGCAGTATTTT.

The V gene is TRBV6-6, the J gene TRBJ2-6; TRBD1 matches at 8 bases. Trimming took 6 bases from V and 0 from J; bases not matched to a gene: 19. Germline assignment: CDR1 MNHNY and CDR2 SVGAGI (reference sequence). CDR3 length: 21 amino acids. CDR3 loop: CASSSPKGQGAILSGANVLTF. The CDR3 bases are TGTGCCAGCAGCTCACCCAAAGGGCAGGGGGCAATACTCTCTGGGGCCAACGTCCTGACTTTC.

The rearrangement links TRBV19 to TRBJ2-7, with 11 nucleotides matching TRBD2. Unmatched junction bases numbered 4, after V lost 3 bases and J lost 3 bases. Germline CDR1 LNHDA, CDR2 SQIVND (reference sequence). The CDR3 has 15 residues. The CDR3 nucleotides are TGTGCCAGTAGTATCCGGACTAGCGGGCACTACGAGCAGTACTTC. This encodes CASSIRTSGHYEQYF.

The chain recombines TRBV7-9 with TRBJ2-1; 12 nucleotides line up with TRBD2. The CDR3 consists of 16 residues. In germline, CDR1 is SEHNR, CDR2 FQNEAQ (reference sequence). The V segment lost 2 bases and the J segment 10 bases; nucleotides outside the gene matches: 9. The CDR3 reads CASSLQSSGRAGEQFF. The CDR3, as DNA: TGTGCCAGCAGCTTACAGTCTAGCGGGAGGGCGGGGGAGCAGTTCTTC.

The chain combines TRBV6-5 with TRBJ1-6; 8 bases align to TRBD1. The V gene's germline CDR1 is MNHEY and CDR2 SVGAGI. J lost 7 bases, V lost 6 bases, and 8 bases had no gene match. The CDR3 consists of 15 residues. The CDR3 DNA reads TGTGCCAGCAGGGTCGGACAGGGACCCAATTCACCCCTCCACTTT. This codes for CASRVGQGPNSPLHF.

The chain recombines TRBV7-9 with TRBJ2-4; no clear D gene. This CDR3 region has 14 residues. CDR1 is SEHNR and CDR2 is FQNEAQ in the germline V gene (reference sequence). Trimming took off 1 base at V and 4 bases at J, with 8 bases between the two ends. CDR3 sequence reads: CASSLVGGKNIQYF. The CDR3, as DNA: TGTGCCAGCAGCTTAGTTGGCGGTAAAAACATTCAGTACTTC.

The genes are TRBV9 and TRBJ1-2; TRBD1 matches at 8 bases. This CDR3 is 17 amino acids long. V was pared by 0 bases and J by 8 bases, with 15 bases of the junction left unmatched. Looked up from germline, CDR1 is SGDLS and CDR2 is YYNGEE. The chain's CDR3 is CASSVGDNTGGRRGYTF. The CDR3 coding sequence is TGTGCCAGCAGCGTAGGGGATAATACAGGGGGTAGGAGGGGCTACACCTTC.

CDR3 coding DNA: TGCGCCAGCATGGTATCAGCGGGAGACACCGGGGAGCTGTTTTTT. Protein: CASMVSAGDTGELFF. The chain recombines TRBV5-1 with TRBJ2-2; TRBD2 aligns across 8 bases. Looked up from germline, CDR1 is SGHRS and CDR2 is YFSETQ. Losses at the gene ends were 6 bases for V and 3 bases for J; bases not matched to a gene: 7. This CDR3 is built from 15 residues.

The chain links TRBV7-3 to TRBJ2-3; 9 bases match TRBD2. CDR3 length: 13 residues. Trimming cost V 2 bases and J 11 bases; bases outside gene matches: 5. Germline CDR1 is SGHTA and CDR2 is FQGTGA. The CDR3 reads CASSLSQRGEQYF. CDR3 DNA: TGTGCCAGCAGCTTATCCCAGCGGGGGGAGCAGTATTTT. The whole variable domain, filled in from reference TRBV7-3 and TRBJ2-3, reads GAGVSQTPSNKVTEKGKYVELRCDPISGHTALYWYRQSLGQGPEFLIYFQGTGAADDSGLPNDRFFAVRPEGSVSTLKIQRTERGDSAVYLCASSLSQRGEQYFGPGTRLTVL.

The chain recombines TRBV28 with TRBJ1-2, with TRBD1 identical over 8 bases. Trimming at V came to 5 bases and at J to 2 bases, leaving 7 bases not matched to a gene. The CDR3 covers 15 residues. Germline CDR1 is MDHEN and CDR2 is SYDVKM. The CDR3 coding sequence is TGTGCCAGCAGTCAACTCGGACAGGGAAACTATGGCTACACCTTC. Its protein product is CASSQLGQGNYGYTF.

The chain carries TRBV5-1 and TRBJ2-7; D unresolved. The CDR3 covers 14 residues. Germline-derived CDR1 and CDR2 are SGHRS and YFSETQ. V lost 0 bases and J lost 0, with 7 bases in between. The CDR3 is CASSLDMNSYEQYF. CDR3 sequence (DNA): TGCGCCAGCAGCTTGGACATGAACTCCTACGAGCAGTACTTC.

This clone appeared a single time. This chain links TRBV6-1 with TRBJ1-1; D remains ambiguous. Trimming shortened V by 2 bases and J by 1 base, and 2 bases separated the two germline ends. Germline CDR1 and CDR2: MNHNS and SASEGT. The CDR3 spans 12 residues. The CDR3 region is CASSEQNTEAFF. CDR3 bases: TGTGCCAGCAGTGAACAGAACACTGAAGCTTTCTTT.